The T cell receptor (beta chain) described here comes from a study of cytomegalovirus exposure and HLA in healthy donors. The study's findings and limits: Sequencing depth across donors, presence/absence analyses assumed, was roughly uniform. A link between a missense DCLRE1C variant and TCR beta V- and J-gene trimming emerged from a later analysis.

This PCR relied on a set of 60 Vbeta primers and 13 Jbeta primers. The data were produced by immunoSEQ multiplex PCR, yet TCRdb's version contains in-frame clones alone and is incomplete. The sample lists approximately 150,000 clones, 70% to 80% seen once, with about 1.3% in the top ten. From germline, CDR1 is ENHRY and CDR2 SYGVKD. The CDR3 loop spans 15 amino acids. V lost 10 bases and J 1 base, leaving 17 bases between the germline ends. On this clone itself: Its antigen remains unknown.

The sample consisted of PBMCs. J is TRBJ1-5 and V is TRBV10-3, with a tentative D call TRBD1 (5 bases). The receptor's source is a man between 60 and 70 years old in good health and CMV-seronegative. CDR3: CATQKGRESNQPQHF. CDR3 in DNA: TGTGCCACCCAGAAGGGGCGGGAAAGCAATCAGCCCCAGCATTTT.